The 28 T cell receptor beta chains below come from one sample, sequenced in a study of blood T cells in healthy people across ages. Combining a sample-barcoded 5' primer with a J-beta primer mix, a second PCR ran for roughly 7 to 11 cycles. TCRdb redid the calling of the 5' RACE reads with MiXCR, one entry per CDR3 protein. Among approximately 730,000 distinct CDR3 sequences listed, about 53% were seen once. The sample taken for sequencing was blood. These receptors originate from a man older than 75 in good health.

The rearrangement links TRBV14 to TRBJ1-2; D is undetermined. The ends were cut back, 0 bases at V and 4 bases at J, with 6 bases in the middle. The CDR3 has 13 residues. In germline, CDR1 is SGHDN, CDR2 FVKESK. CDR3 DNA sequence: TGTGCCAGCAGCCAAGATGGGAGCTATGGCTACACCTTC. It translates to CASSQDGSYGYTF.

This rearrangement joins TRBV5-1 to TRBJ1-5; no reliable D call. From germline, CDR1 is SGHRS and CDR2 YFSETQ. V lost 3 bases and J lost 2, with 9 bases in between. This CDR3 has 14 residues. The CDR3 region is CASSSDGGNQPQHF. The DNA for the CDR3 is TGCGCCAGCAGCTCCGACGGAGGCAATCAGCCCCAGCATTTT.

The chain has TRBV10-3 and TRBJ2-7, with a weak D call TRBD2 (5 bases). Germline V lookup: CDR1 ENHRY, CDR2 SYGVKD. The CDR3 sequence is 15 residues long. Trimming cost V 2 bases and J 1 base, with 12 bases left between them. CDR3 coding DNA: TGTGCCATCAGTGAGCCGGGATTAGGGTCCTACGAGCAGTACTTC. This encodes CAISEPGLGSYEQYF.

This clonotype was seen ten or more times. This chain connects TRBV7-9 to TRBJ1-1, with TRBD1 matching 8 bases. Germline CDR1 and CDR2: SEHNR and FQNEAQ (reference sequence). J gave up 10 bases and V 6 bases, and 10 bases lay outside the gene matches. The CDR3 consists of 13 residues. CDR3 region: CASSLGNRGVAFF. CDR3 DNA: TGTGCCAGCAGTCTAGGGAACAGGGGGGTAGCTTTCTTT.

With respect to this clonotype: At one end, the junction sequence differs from germline, possibly due to a read error. The chain uses TRBV6-2 or TRBV6-3 and TRBJ2-7, with 8 bases lining up with TRBD1. This CDR3 spans 15 amino acids. Per germline, CDR1 MNHEY and CDR2 SVGEGT. CDR3 nucleotide sequence: TGTGCCAGCAGTTACCTAGGGACAGGACGCTACGAGCGGTACTTC. Its translation: CASSYLGTGRYERYF.

This clonotype has more than one count but fewer than ten. The genes are TRBV10-2 and TRBJ2-1; possibly TRBD1 or TRBD2 for D (5 bases each). The CDR3 contains 15 residues. Deletions cut 6 bases from V and 0 bases from J, with 12 bases between. Germline V gives CDR1 WSHSY, CDR2 SAAADI. As DNA, the CDR3 is TGCGCCAGCAGGGGGACGGGAACCTCCTACAATGAGCAGTTCTTC. Translated, it gives CASRGTGTSYNEQFF.

This clonotype was seen only a few times. The chain couples TRBV2 to TRBJ2-7; D might be TRBD1 (6 bases). V dropped 8 bases and J dropped 6 bases, with 11 bases sitting between them. The length of the CDR3 is 11 residues. The V gene's germline CDR1 is SNHLY and CDR2 FYNNEI. CDR3 coding DNA: TGTGCCAGCTCTGCAGGGGTCGAGCAGTACTTC. It is translated as CASSAGVEQYF.

The chain carries TRBV20-1 and TRBJ1-5; D remains ambiguous. The germline V gene encodes CDR1 DFQATT and CDR2 SNEGSKA (reference sequence). The CDR3 sequence is 16 residues long. V lost 1 base and J lost 2, with 15 bases in between. The CDR3 DNA sequence: TGCAGTGCTAGAGGATCAAGGGATGGGGGCAATCAGCCCCAGCATTTT. This codes for CSARGSRDGGNQPQHF.

On this clonotype itself: One end of the junction does not line up with germline, which may come from a read error. The chain employs TRBV5-1 and TRBJ2-2; D possibly corresponds to TRBD1 (6 bases). The length of the CDR3 is 19 residues. Germline V gene lookup returns CDR1 SGHRS and CDR2 YFSETQ. As DNA, the CDR3 is TGCGCCAGCAGCCCTACTCGGGACAATGCGTTCGCGAACACCGAGGAGCTGTTTTTT. Encoded protein: CASSPTRDNAFANTEELFF.

The chain joins TRBV29-1 to TRBJ2-5, with TRBD1 identical over 8 bases. From germline, CDR1 is SQVTM and CDR2 ANQGSEA. The CDR3 contains 12 residues. For the CDR3, the DNA is TGCAGTAGTGACAGGGGTTCAGAGACCCAGTACTTC. It codes for CSSDRGSETQYF.

V and J are TRBV29-1 and TRBJ2-3; 8 bases agree with TRBD1. This CDR3 region has 14 residues. From germline, CDR1 is SQVTM and CDR2 ANQGSEA. V lost 6 bases, J lost 14 bases, and 19 bases stayed unmatched. This CDR3 is CSVDTGGVGAYAYF. CDR3 DNA sequence: TGCAGCGTCGATACAGGGGGAGTGGGGGCATACGCGTATTTT.

As DNA, the CDR3 is TGTGCCAGCAGTAGGGGCGCGGGACAGCTCTCCTACAATGAGCAGTTCTTC. Translating gives CASSRGAGQLSYNEQFF. This rearrangement joins TRBV12-3 or TRBV12-4 to TRBJ2-1, with D tentatively TRBD1 (7 bases). The CDR3 has 17 amino acids. V lost 5 bases to trimming and J lost 0 bases, with 17 bases between them.

The chain links TRBV18 to TRBJ1-2; 10 nucleotides match TRBD1. V lost 3 bases, J lost 4 bases, and 8 bases stayed unmatched. Per germline, CDR1 KGHSH and CDR2 LQKENI. The CDR3 spans 16 residues. The CDR3 reads CASSPLVTGGAYGYTF. The CDR3 nucleotides are TGTGCCAGCTCACCCTTGGTGACAGGGGGCGCCTATGGCTACACCTTC. Looking up the rest from reference TRBV18 and TRBJ1-2 gives the full variable domain: NAGVMQNPRHLVRRRGQEARLRCSPMKGHSHVYWYRQLPEEGLKFMVYLQKENIIDESGMPKERFSAEFPKEGPSILRIQQVVRGDSAAYFCASSPLVTGGAYGYTFGSGTRLTVV.

V gene TRBV21-1 combines with J gene TRBJ2-2; the D segment call TRBD2 is taken from the table without a DNA check. TRBV21-1 is given as a pseudogene. The CDR3 has 17 amino acids. The CDR3 region has the DNA TGTGCCAACACCCGACTAGCGGGACCTACGAACACCGGGGAGCTGTTTTTT. This encodes CANTRLAGPTNTGELFF.

The chain has TRBV20-1 and TRBJ1-5; D gene unclear. The CDR3 runs 9 residues. V was clipped by 5 bases and J by 7 bases, with 3 bases between them. The germline CDR1 and CDR2 sequences are DFQATT and SNEGSKA (reference sequence). This CDR3 reads CSAGQPQHF. In DNA form, the CDR3 reads TGCAGTGCTGGGCAGCCCCAGCATTTT.

This clonotype was seen only a few times. The V gene is TRBV12-3 or TRBV12-4, the J gene TRBJ2-5; D not resolved. This CDR3 has 13 residues. The germline V and J ends were trimmed by 6 bases and 6 bases, with 14 bases remaining between them. CDR3 sequence (DNA): TGTGCCAGCAGGAGCGTGAATAGGAAGACCCAGTACTTC. Its translation is CASRSVNRKTQYF.

This chain uses TRBV4-2 with TRBJ2-7; D might be TRBD1 or TRBD2, each matching 5 bases. CDR1 LGHNA and CDR2 YNFKEQ come from the germline V gene. The CDR3 loop spans 15 amino acids. V dropped 5 bases and J dropped 2 bases, with 16 bases sitting between them. CDR3: CASSARDGLTYEQYF. The DNA for the CDR3 is TGTGCCAGCAGCGCGAGGGACGGCCTGACCTACGAGCAGTACTTC.

The sample holds a few counts of this clonotype. DNA for the CDR3: TGCGCCAGCAGCCCGAATCCTAGCGGGAGTCCGGAGACCCAGTACTTC. Protein product: CASSPNPSGSPETQYF. The rearrangement links TRBV4-1 to TRBJ2-5; 10 positions agree with TRBD2. The germline V gene has CDR1 MGHRA and CDR2 YSYEKL. V dropped 4 bases and J dropped 5; count of bases not matched to a gene: 10. This CDR3 has 16 residues.

The chain's CDR3 is CASSGDFYNEQYF. Written as DNA, the CDR3 is TGTGCCAGCAGTGGGGACTTCTACAATGAGCAGTACTTC. This chain joins TRBV28 and TRBJ2-5, with D perhaps TRBD2 (6 bases). The CDR3 consists of 13 residues. Deletions cut 5 bases from V and 11 bases from J, with 18 bases between. Germline V gives CDR1 MDHEN, CDR2 SYDVKM.

This clonotype was seen at least ten times. V gene TRBV6-5 combines with J gene TRBJ2-7, with D hard to call. The CDR3 has 13 amino acids. Trimming shortened V by 2 bases and J by 7 bases, and 12 bases separated the two germline ends. Germline V gene lookup returns CDR1 MNHEY and CDR2 SVGAGI. CDR3 sequence reads: CASSYTLLTEQYF. The CDR3 DNA reads TGTGCCAGCAGTTACACCTTGTTGACAGAGCAGTACTTC.

V usage is TRBV27 and J usage is TRBJ2-5, with 11 positions matching TRBD2. In germline, CDR1 is MNHEY, CDR2 SMNVEV (reference sequence). V dropped 5 bases and J dropped 1; count of bases not matched to a gene: 3. The CDR3 is made up of 15 amino acids. CDR3 bases: TGTGCCAGCAGTATCGGACTAGCGGGCCAAGAGACCCAGTACTTC. This translates into CASSIGLAGQETQYF.

The genes are TRBV20-1 and TRBJ2-1, with TRBD2 identical over 7 bases. The V gene's germline CDR1 is DFQATT and CDR2 SNEGSKA (reference sequence). Losses at the gene ends were 5 bases for V and 4 bases for J; bases not matched to a gene: 11. There are 15 residues in the CDR3. The CDR3 loop is CSAPFPGLRYNEQFF. CDR3 sequence (DNA): TGCAGTGCTCCATTCCCGGGACTAAGGTACAATGAGCAGTTCTTC.

The CDR3 DNA reads TGTGCCAGCAGCTTAGGGGGACAGGGTTACGATGAGCAGTTCTTC. Its translation: CASSLGGQGYDEQFF. The chain couples TRBV13 to TRBJ2-1, with 9 nucleotides matching TRBD1. The V gene end was trimmed by 0 bases and the J gene end by 8 bases; junction bases not matched to a gene: 5. This CDR3 region has 15 residues. Germline CDR1 and CDR2: PRHDT and FYEKMQ (reference sequence).

V and J are TRBV18 and TRBJ2-2, with D possibly TRBD1 on 6 matching bases. The CDR3 consists of 14 residues. Trimming cost V 8 bases and J 3 bases, with 13 bases left between them. Per the germline V gene, CDR1 is KGHSH and CDR2 is LQKENI. The CDR3 protein is CASVTGSYTGELFF. In DNA, the CDR3 is TGTGCCAGCGTCACAGGGTCGTACACCGGGGAGCTGTTTTTT.

The rearrangement uses TRBV6-6 and TRBJ2-3; TRBD1 matches 7 bases. The germline gives CDR1 MNHNY, CDR2 SVGAGI (reference sequence). The CDR3 extends over 16 amino acids. Germline trimming cut 5 bases from V and 0 bases from J; bases unmatched to any gene: 8. The CDR3 is CASSPRTGPSTDTQYF. As DNA, the CDR3 is TGTGCCAGCAGTCCGAGGACAGGCCCAAGCACAGATACGCAGTATTTT.

This clonotype showed up just once. CDR3 region: CAISDSKGGGGNTEAFF. The CDR3 DNA reads TGTGCCATCAGTGATTCGAAGGGCGGAGGGGGAAACACTGAAGCTTTCTTT. V and J are TRBV10-3 and TRBJ1-1; weak D call: TRBD1 (6 bases). The CDR3 length is 17 residues. The V end lost 3 bases, the J end lost 2 bases, and 19 bases lay between the germline ends. Germline-derived CDR1 and CDR2 are ENHRY and SYGVKD.

The V gene is TRBV18, the J gene TRBJ2-5, with D possibly called TRBD1 or TRBD2 (5 bases each). The CDR3 consists of 13 residues. CDR1 KGHSH and CDR2 LQKENI come from the germline V gene. With 1 base removed from V and 11 bases from J, the gap between germline ends came to 14 bases. The CDR3 sequence is CASSPRLMGEQYF. CDR3 bases: TGTGCCAGCTCACCACGACTAATGGGGGAGCAGTACTTC.

This clonotype was counted between two and nine times. This chain links TRBV12-3 or TRBV12-4 with TRBJ2-1; 7 nucleotides align to TRBD1. This CDR3 is 14 amino acids long. The ends lost 4 bases at V and 8 bases at J; junction bases unmatched: 8. The CDR3 DNA sequence: TGTGCCAGCAGTTCAGACAGGGTCGTGGATGAGCAGTTCTTC. Its translation is CASSSDRVVDEQFF.